Shown below are 2 T cell receptor beta chains from a single sample sequenced in a study of blood T cell repertoires in COVID-19. Sequenced by immunoSEQ multiplex PCR; TCRdb stores in-frame clones only, minus some. Of a few hundred thousand clones in the sample, approximately 84% were seen once. Sequencing input: PBMCs or T cells enriched from blood (not recorded which). The receptors originated from a man aged 30-40 years who had recovered from COVID-19.

V is TRBV11-2 and J is TRBJ2-5; TRBD2 agrees at 9 bases. J lost 2 bases, V lost 5 bases, and 15 bases had no gene match. CDR1 and CDR2 (germline): SGHAT, FQNNGV. CDR3 length: 18 residues. CDR3 sequence (DNA): TGTGCCAGCAGCCTTAGCGGGGGAGTATCTGGCCCACAAGAGACCCAGTACTTC. It specifies CASSLSGGVSGPQETQYF.

The chain employs TRBV29-1 and TRBJ2-1; tentatively, D is TRBD2 (5 bases). Trimming removed 8 bases from V and 4 bases from J, with 18 bases in between. The CDR3 length is 14 residues. CDR1 SQVTM and CDR2 ANQGSEA come from the germline V gene. Written as DNA, the CDR3 is TGCAGCTCCCGCCTGGGCGGGCCTTACAATGAGCAGTTCTTC. This encodes CSSRLGGPYNEQFF.